A few counts support the clone carrying this T cell receptor beta chain. Researchers amplified the TCR beta CDR3 regions from RNA transcripts. The HTBI primer set was used in a first-round RT-PCR of the TCR CDR3. TCRdb processed the multiplex PCR reads anew with MiXCR; each CDR3 protein has one entry. The sample includes 600,000 to 850,000 distinct CDR3 sequences, 18% of them seen just once. Germline V lookup: CDR1 SGHRS, CDR2 YFSETQ. J lost 3 bases, V lost 4 bases, and 8 bases had no gene match. This CDR3 has 15 residues. Hyperthyroidism had been newly diagnosed in patients aged 18 to 65, and its duration was under 2 months. Clinical symptoms, serum thyroxine and TRAb, thyroid ultrasound and orbital computed tomography were used for the diagnoses. Blood sampling occurred at first hyperthyroidism diagnosis, ahead of any ophthalmopathy symptoms. This specimen belongs to a study of T cells in Graves' hyperthyroidism and ophthalmopathy.

V usage is TRBV5-1 and J usage is TRBJ1-1; TRBD1 matches 8 bases. This sequence was found in a woman in her forties or fifties with Graves' hyperthyroidism that later progressed to Graves' ophthalmopathy. Sequencing was carried out using blood. CDR3 coding DNA: TGCGCCAGCAGCCTGGTACAGGGGGAACACACTGAAGCTTTCTTT. Translated: CASSLVQGEHTEAFF.